These 20 T cell receptor beta chains were all obtained from the same sample, sequenced in a study of blood T cell repertoires in COVID-19 (dated by TCRdb to the early 2020s). The library came from the immunoSEQ multiplex PCR assay. TCRdb obtained this table from immuneACCESS and retained in-frame rearrangements with V and J assigned. These tables miss some clones; where compared with another copy, unresolved V genes account for less than half of the shortfall, and the remainder is unexplained. This sample holds approximately 270,000 clones; 86% were observed only once. About 10% of the sample lies in the top ten. Sequenced material: peripheral blood. These receptor sequences come from a man in his forties with active or convalescent COVID-19.

Only a few counts were recorded for this clone. This chain links TRBV5-6 with TRBJ1-6, with 11 bases identical to TRBD1. Trimming at V came to 4 bases and at J to 3 bases, leaving 9 bases not matched to a gene. The CDR3 sequence is 18 residues long. CDR1 and CDR2 from the germline V gene are SGHDT and YYEEEE. The CDR3 nucleotides are TGTGCCAGCAGCGGGGTCGGACAGGGGGCGGTCTATAATTCACCCCTCCACTTT. This sequence encodes CASSGVGQGAVYNSPLHF. Together with reference TRBV5-6 and TRBJ1-6, the CDR3 gives the full variable domain: DAGVTQSPTHLIKTRGQQVTLRCSPKSGHDTVSWYQQALGQGPQFIFQYYEEEERQRGNFPDRFSGHQFPNYSSELNVNALLLGDSALYLCASSGVGQGAVYNSPLHFGNGTRLTVT.

The chain is built from TRBV7-2 and TRBJ2-7, with 8 nucleotides matching TRBD2. Losses at the gene ends were 1 base for V and 2 bases for J; bases not matched to a gene: 4. This CDR3 spans 15 amino acids. The germline CDR1 and CDR2 sequences are SGHTA and FQGNSA. The CDR3 sequence: CASSLGGRKAYEQYF. The DNA of the CDR3 is TGTGCCAGCAGCTTAGGCGGGAGGAAAGCCTACGAGCAGTACTTC. The whole variable domain, filled in from reference TRBV7-2 and TRBJ2-7, reads GAGVSQSPSNKVTEKGKDVELRCDPISGHTALYWYRQSLGQGLEFLIYFQGNSAPDKSGLPSDRFSAERTGGSVSTLTIQRTQQEDSAVYLCASSLGGRKAYEQYFGPGTRLTVT.

This chain uses TRBV6-6 with TRBJ1-6; D is perhaps TRBD1 (6 bases). Trimming took off 9 bases at V and 8 bases at J, with 14 bases between the two ends. Germline values: CDR1 MNHNY, CDR2 SVGAGI (reference sequence). The CDR3 runs 13 residues. The CDR3 bases are TGTGCCAGTGGAACTCCAGGGGATTCACCCCTCCACTTT. Amino acid sequence: CASGTPGDSPLHF.

The rearrangement joins TRBV2 to TRBJ2-4; D unclear. V was pared by 1 base and J by 11 bases, with 12 bases between. CDR3 length: 13 amino acids. Per germline, CDR1 SNHLY and CDR2 FYNNEI. The CDR3, as DNA: TGTGCCAGCAGTGAAGTCAGGTTCATTCTTCAGTACTTC. This sequence encodes CASSEVRFILQYF.

This rearrangement joins TRBV19 to TRBJ2-5, with a possible D match to TRBD1 (6 bases). Trimming took off 11 bases at V and 2 bases at J, with 15 bases between the two ends. Germline CDR1 is LNHDA and CDR2 is SQIVND (reference sequence). The CDR3 is 13 amino acids. The CDR3 loop reads CASTGRYQETQYF. The DNA for the CDR3 is TGTGCCTCGACAGGCCGATATCAAGAGACCCAGTACTTC. Variable domain in full (rest from reference TRBV19 and TRBJ2-5): DGGITQSPKYLFRKEGQNVTLSCEQNLNHDAMYWYRQDPGQGLRLIYYSQIVNDFQKGDIAEGYSVSREKKESFPLTVTSAQKNPTAFYLCASTGRYQETQYFGPGTRLLVL.

The V call is TRBV19, the J call TRBJ1-6; D call uncertain. CDR3 size: 12 residues. The germline V gene encodes CDR1 LNHDA and CDR2 SQIVND (reference sequence). Trimming took off 7 bases at V and 9 bases at J, with 10 bases between the two ends. This CDR3 is CASTTSGSPLHF. The CDR3 DNA reads TGTGCCAGTACCACCTCGGGTTCACCCCTCCACTTT.

This chain connects TRBV5-8 to TRBJ1-2; perhaps TRBD1 as D (6 bases). CDR1 and CDR2 from the germline V gene are SGHTS and YDEGEE. The CDR3 is 14 residues long. V lost 4 bases, J lost 4 bases, and 14 bases lay in between. CDR3 residues: CASSQTGSGYGYTF. For the CDR3, the DNA is TGTGCCAGCAGCCAAACAGGGTCCGGCTATGGCTACACCTTC.

This chain joins TRBV14 and TRBJ1-2; no clear D gene. The V end was cut by 4 bases, the J end by 4 bases, with 13 bases between. The V gene's germline CDR1 is SGHDN and CDR2 FVKESK. The CDR3 runs to 14 residues. The CDR3 DNA reads as TGTGCCAGCAGCCCCGAGGCACTATCCTATGGCTACACCTTC. As protein: CASSPEALSYGYTF.

The V call is TRBV19, the J call TRBJ2-2; no definite D call. V was shortened by 7 bases and J by 7 bases, with 10 bases between the two germline ends. The CDR3 is made up of 12 amino acids. Germline assignment: CDR1 LNHDA and CDR2 SQIVND (reference sequence). This CDR3 reads CASNQRIGELFF. CDR3 coding DNA: TGTGCCAGTAATCAGAGGATCGGGGAGCTGTTTTTT.

The chain couples TRBV30 to TRBJ2-1; D gene uncertain. V lost 3 bases and J lost 2, with 14 bases in between. This CDR3 has 15 residues. The germline V gene encodes CDR1 GTSNPN and CDR2 SVGIG (reference sequence). CDR3: CAWSVTTTTYNEQFF. The DNA for the CDR3 is TGTGCCTGGAGCGTTACAACGACAACCTACAATGAGCAGTTCTTC.

This rearrangement joins TRBV29-1 to TRBJ1-2; possibly TRBD1 for D (6 bases). The CDR3 contains 13 residues. The V end lost 6 bases, the J end lost 3 bases, and 14 bases lay between the germline ends. Per germline, CDR1 SQVTM and CDR2 ANQGSEA. The CDR3 sequence is CSVLTGPDYGYTF. CDR3 in DNA: TGCAGCGTACTGACAGGTCCCGACTATGGCTACACCTTC.

V usage is TRBV5-1 and J usage is TRBJ2-1; 9 nucleotides line up with TRBD2. Germline-derived CDR1 and CDR2 are SGHRS and YFSETQ. The junction had 6 bases not matched to a gene; V was cut back by 1 base and J by 4 bases. The CDR3 runs 16 residues. CDR3 amino acids: CASSLNPSGVYNEQFF. The DNA for the CDR3 is TGCGCCAGCAGCTTGAACCCTAGCGGGGTGTACAATGAGCAGTTCTTC.

In DNA form, the CDR3 reads TGTGCCAGCAGTTTATCGGGCGGACAGGCGGCTAATTCACCCCTCCACTTT. Translated, it gives CASSLSGGQAANSPLHF. The chain uses TRBV28 and TRBJ1-6, with 7 bases fitting TRBD1. Germline CDR1 reads MDHEN; CDR2 reads SYDVKM. This CDR3 spans 17 amino acids. Trimming removed 1 base from V and 6 bases from J; junction bases left unmatched: 9.

The rearrangement links TRBV10-3 to TRBJ1-1; 8 bases line up with TRBD1. Germline trimming cut 5 bases from V and 7 bases from J; bases unmatched to any gene: 9. The CDR3 runs to 14 residues. The V gene's germline CDR1 is ENHRY and CDR2 SYGVKD. DNA for the CDR3: TGTGCCATCAGTAAAGGACAGGGTGGTAGTGAAGCTTTCTTT. This encodes CAISKGQGGSEAFF.

This chain joins TRBV11-3 and TRBJ2-1, with 7 bases identical to TRBD2. Germline CDR1 reads SGHNT; CDR2 reads YENEEA. The V segment lost 4 bases and the J segment 9 bases; nucleotides outside the gene matches: 12. This CDR3 region has 15 residues. DNA of the CDR3: TGTGCCAGCAGCTCAGTGAGAACTAGCGTACCTGAGCAGTTCTTC. Encoded protein: CASSSVRTSVPEQFF.

This clone has just one count. V and J are TRBV24-1 and TRBJ1-2; 11 bases line up with TRBD1. Per germline, CDR1 KGHDR and CDR2 SFDVKD. This CDR3 has 14 residues. The V segment lost 4 bases and the J segment 8 bases; nucleotides outside the gene matches: 5. This chain's CDR3 is CATSETGTGGGYTF. The CDR3 nucleotides are TGTGCCACCAGTGAAACCGGGACAGGGGGAGGCTACACCTTC.

This chain connects TRBV29-1 to TRBJ1-1; D possibly corresponds to TRBD1 (5 bases). Between the trimmed V and J ends, which lost 4 bases and 1 base, there was a span of 16 bases. CDR3 length: 15 amino acids. The V gene's germline CDR1 is SQVTM and CDR2 ANQGSEA. The DNA of the CDR3 is TGCAGCGTTGGCCGTGGGGGGGGACGGAACACTGAAGCTTTCTTT. The encoded protein is CSVGRGGGRNTEAFF.

The chain employs TRBV5-4 and TRBJ2-1; TRBD2 agrees at 8 bases. This CDR3 region has 16 residues. The trim removed 0 bases at V and 1 base at J, leaving 3 bases unmatched. Germline V lookup: CDR1 SGHNT, CDR2 YYREEE (reference sequence). The CDR3 reads CASSLGLAGSYNEQFF. The CDR3 nucleotides read TGTGCCAGCAGCTTGGGGCTAGCGGGTTCCTACAATGAGCAGTTCTTC.

This rearrangement joins TRBV14 to TRBJ2-1, with 13 bases lining up with TRBD2. The V segment lost 2 bases and the J segment 8 bases; nucleotides outside the gene matches: 9. CDR3 length: 17 residues. CDR1 and CDR2 (germline): SGHDN, FVKESK. CDR3 loop: CASSQLLTSGRAYEQFF. The CDR3 DNA reads TGTGCCAGCAGCCAACTACTCACTAGCGGGAGGGCGTATGAGCAGTTCTTC. Based on the CDR3 plus reference TRBV14 and TRBJ2-1, the full variable domain is EAGVTQFPSHSVIEKGQTVTLRCDPISGHDNLYWYRRVMGKEIKFLLHFVKESKQDESGMPNNRFLAERTGGTYSTLKVQPAELEDSGVYFCASSQLLTSGRAYEQFFGPGTRLTVL.

CDR3 sequence (DNA): TGTGCCAGTCGGACAGGGTTCTCCTACGAGCAGTACTTC. Translating it yields CASRTGFSYEQYF. The chain has TRBV6-5 and TRBJ2-7; TRBD1 matches at 8 bases. J lost 0 bases, V lost 9 bases, and 4 bases had no gene match. CDR1 and CDR2 (germline): MNHEY, SVGAGI. This CDR3 has 13 residues.